The 29 T cell receptor beta chains listed next were all sequenced from one sample in a study of human T cells and chemical hapten exposure. Each CDR3 protein is one row after TCRdb ran MiXCR on the RACE reads. Of 85,000 to 95,000 distinct CDR3 sequences in the sample, around 8.8% were seen once. Time point in this sample: healthy volunteer bleed at 2 weeks. Before extraction, the whole blood was not fractionated, and total RNA was taken from it. The sequenced sample consisted of whole blood. All receptors come from a female donor in good health. Some clones in this sample may be carry-over from other donors' samples.

In its sample, this clonotype was seen once. A read error may explain this, as a much larger clone is one base away. J is TRBJ2-3 and V is TRBV14, with a weak D call TRBD2 (6 bases). The germline V gene encodes CDR1 SGHDN and CDR2 FVKESK. The CDR3 length is 16 residues. The CDR3 sequence is CANSQDRGSRTDTQYF. The CDR3, as DNA: TGTGCCAACAGCCAAGATCGGGGGTCCCGCACAGATACGCAGTATTTT.

This clonotype came up many times. The genes are TRBV6-4 and TRBJ1-3, with D unresolved. V was shortened by 6 bases and J by 0 bases, with 6 bases between the two germline ends. The CDR3 consists of 13 residues. Germline V CDR1 and CDR2: MRHNA, SNTAGT. The CDR3 DNA reads as TGTGCCAGCAGCCCGGACTCTGGAAACACCATATATTTT. This sequence encodes CASSPDSGNTIYF.

This clonotype has ten or more counts. This chain uses TRBV6-4 with TRBJ1-5; D gene ambiguous. The CDR3 runs to 13 residues. Trimming removed 2 bases from V and 9 bases from J, with 11 bases in between. Germline assignment: CDR1 MRHNA and CDR2 SNTAGT. CDR3 in DNA: TGTGCCAGCAGTGACGCCCCAAAGGGGCCCCAGCATTTT. Protein: CASSDAPKGPQHF.

The chain recombines TRBV6-6 with TRBJ2-3, with D maybe TRBD2 (6 bases). The CDR3 is made up of 17 amino acids. V gave up 4 bases and J gave up 2 bases, with 19 bases separating them. Germline assignment: CDR1 MNHNY and CDR2 SVGAGI (reference sequence). CDR3 region: CASSLARLDENTDTQYF. Written as DNA, the CDR3 is TGTGCCAGCAGTTTGGCTCGACTAGACGAGAACACAGATACGCAGTATTTT.

This clonotype was observed a few times. The chain is built from TRBV6-2 or TRBV6-3 and TRBJ2-1; D may be TRBD1 (5 bases). The ends were cut back, 5 bases at V and 4 bases at J, with 12 bases in the middle. This CDR3 has 14 amino acids. The germline V gene encodes CDR1 MNHEY and CDR2 SVGEGT. The CDR3, as DNA: TGTGCCAGCAGTCCGAGGACATGTTACAATGAGCAGTTCTTC. As protein: CASSPRTCYNEQFF.

V usage is TRBV20-1 and J usage is TRBJ2-1; unclear D gene. Trimming took 4 bases from V and 4 from J, leaving 11 bases between them. The CDR3 has 13 amino acids. Germline V gene sequence: CDR1 DFQATT, CDR2 SNEGSKA (reference sequence). The CDR3 sequence: CSANWRSYNEQFF. Here the CDR3 DNA reads TGCAGTGCTAACTGGCGGTCTTACAATGAGCAGTTCTTC.

This clonotype has ten or more counts. J is TRBJ1-1 and V is TRBV25-1; D is perhaps TRBD1 (5 bases). V lost 2 bases to trimming and J lost 9 bases, with 19 bases between them. Per the germline V gene, CDR1 is MGHDK and CDR2 is SYGVNS. The CDR3 spans 15 residues. The CDR3 reads CASSEQWDPASKAFF. The CDR3 DNA follows: TGTGCCAGCAGTGAACAATGGGACCCCGCTTCTAAAGCTTTCTTT.

This clonotype was counted only a few times. CDR3 DNA sequence: TGTGCCTGGAGAGAAAGGGGGGCTATTGGACAGCCCCAGCATTTT. Protein product: CAWRERGAIGQPQHF. The chain has TRBV30 and TRBJ1-5; D is possibly TRBD1 (6 bases). CDR3 length: 15 amino acids. V shed 3 bases and J shed 7 bases, with 19 bases lying between them. Germline loops: CDR1 GTSNPN, CDR2 SVGIG (reference sequence).

In this sample, this clonotype turned up many times. The chain is built from TRBV27 and TRBJ1-6, with D possibly TRBD1 on 6 matching bases. V was clipped by 0 bases and J by 5 bases, with 11 bases between them. The CDR3 loop spans 16 amino acids. The germline CDR1 and CDR2 sequences are MNHEY and SMNVEV (reference sequence). CDR3 sequence: CASSLSSRGDNSPLHF. The CDR3 DNA sequence: TGTGCCAGCAGTTTATCATCCAGGGGTGATAATTCACCCCTCCACTTT.

CDR3 sequence: CASSLSLPGANVLTF. The CDR3 DNA sequence: TGTGCCAGCAGTTTAAGTCTGCCTGGGGCCAACGTCCTGACTTTC. The rearrangement uses TRBV28 and TRBJ2-6; D unclear. CDR3 size: 15 residues. Germline CDR1 MDHEN, CDR2 SYDVKM. V lost 2 bases, J lost 2 bases, and 7 bases lay in between.

This clonotype was observed a handful of times. The V and J genes are TRBV6-5 and TRBJ2-1, with D perhaps TRBD1 (6 bases). This CDR3 has 15 residues. Germline values: CDR1 MNHEY, CDR2 SVGAGI. The V gene lost 5 bases and the J gene lost 4 bases, with 15 bases spanning the gap. The CDR3 loop reads CASSLTRDKYNEQFF. CDR3 coding DNA: TGTGCCAGCAGTCTGACCCGGGACAAGTACAATGAGCAGTTCTTC.

The rearrangement uses TRBV20-1 and TRBJ1-1; tentative D call: TRBD1 (6 bases). V was trimmed by 4 bases and J by 4 bases, leaving 16 bases between them. The CDR3 is made up of 14 amino acids. The germline gives CDR1 DFQATT, CDR2 SNEGSKA (reference sequence). The CDR3 loop reads CSATQTMGATEAFF. In DNA, the CDR3 is TGCAGTGCTACGCAAACGATGGGGGCCACTGAAGCTTTCTTT.

This chain's CDR3 is CSAQLPGQGAREQFF. As DNA, the CDR3 is TGCAGTGCTCAACTACCGGGACAGGGGGCAAGGGAGCAGTTCTTC. The chain uses TRBV20-1 and TRBJ2-1; 12 bases agree with TRBD1. The germline V gene has CDR1 DFQATT and CDR2 SNEGSKA (reference sequence). V lost 5 bases to trimming and J lost 10 bases; unmatched junction nucleotides: 12. The length of the CDR3 is 15 residues.

This clonotype was detected only a few times. The rearrangement links TRBV30 to TRBJ1-5, with 9 bases identical to TRBD1. The germline CDR1 and CDR2 sequences are GTSNPN and SVGIG (reference sequence). This CDR3 spans 16 amino acids. V trimming: 0 bases; J trimming: 6 bases; junction bases outside the gene matches: 9. CDR3: CAWSVLGTGRTQPQHF. CDR3 sequence (DNA): TGTGCCTGGAGTGTACTCGGGACAGGGCGGACTCAGCCCCAGCATTTT.

The chain uses TRBV11-2 and TRBJ2-7, with 12 bases fitting TRBD2. Trimming at V came to 1 base and at J to 2 bases, leaving 3 bases not matched to a gene. The germline CDR1 and CDR2 sequences are SGHAT and FQNNGV. This CDR3 contains 16 residues. In nucleotides, the CDR3 is TGTGCCAGCAGCTTAGCGTCTAGCGGGAGGGCCTACGAGCAGTACTTC. Encoded protein: CASSLASSGRAYEQYF.

The rearrangement uses TRBV28 and TRBJ2-7; no clear D. The CDR3 is made up of 13 amino acids. Trimming removed 3 bases from V and 0 bases from J, with 6 bases in between. Looked up from germline, CDR1 is MDHEN and CDR2 is SYDVKM. CDR3 sequence reads: CASSLGYSYEQYF. For the CDR3, the DNA is TGTGCCAGCAGTTTGGGGTACTCCTACGAGCAGTACTTC.

This clonotype was recorded at least ten times. The chain carries TRBV3-1 and TRBJ1-1; D gene unclear. This CDR3 spans 11 amino acids. Trimming removed 0 bases at V and 7 bases at J, with 3 bases between. Germline CDR1 is LGHDT and CDR2 is YNNKEL (reference sequence). CDR3 DNA sequence: TGTGCCAGCAGCCAAGACAGTGAAGCTTTCTTT. As protein: CASSQDSEAFF.

This clonotype was picked up a small number of times. The junction differs from germline at one of its ends, possibly a read error. The genes are TRBV7-9 and TRBJ2-3, with D possibly being TRBD2 (6 bases). The CDR3 totals 9 residues. Germline CDR1 SEHNR, CDR2 FQNEAQ (reference sequence). For the CDR3, the DNA is TGTGCCAGCAGCGCCTCTAGCGATTTT. This gives the protein CASSASSDF.

The table lists this clonotype with many counts. The chain couples TRBV12-3 or TRBV12-4 to TRBJ2-1; 8 bases match TRBD2. CDR3 length: 14 residues. The V gene end was trimmed by 3 bases and the J gene end by 5 bases; junction bases not matched to a gene: 3. DNA for the CDR3: TGTGCCAGCAGTTTTCGGGGGGGGGACAATGAGCAGTTCTTC. Translated: CASSFRGGDNEQFF.

This clonotype has more than one count but fewer than ten. The chain recombines TRBV19 with TRBJ1-2, with D hard to call. Germline V gene sequence: CDR1 LNHDA, CDR2 SQIVND (reference sequence). V dropped 4 bases and J dropped 7 bases, with 13 bases sitting between them. CDR3 size: 13 residues. CDR3 amino acids: CASSRTGEVGYTF. CDR3 DNA sequence: TGTGCCAGTAGTAGGACCGGGGAGGTTGGCTACACCTTC.

This clonotype showed up just a few times. This chain joins TRBV3-1 and TRBJ2-1; D is unclear. The CDR3 length is 14 residues. The V and J ends lost 1 base and 5 bases respectively, with 9 bases between them. CDR1 is LGHDT, CDR2 YNNKEL, per germline (reference sequence). This chain's CDR3 is CASSQGKGNNEQFF. CDR3 nucleotides: TGTGCCAGCAGCCAAGGGAAAGGGAACAATGAGCAGTTCTTC.

V gene TRBV6-1 combines with J gene TRBJ1-5; D is uncertain. The length of the CDR3 is 13 residues. Germline V lookup: CDR1 MNHNS, CDR2 SASEGT. Trimming left V 8 bases short and J 1 base short, with 9 bases between. CDR3 DNA sequence: TGTGCCAGCCGTAATAAGAGCAATCAGCCCCAGCATTTT. Residues: CASRNKSNQPQHF.

This rearrangement joins TRBV24-1 to TRBJ2-5; 9 bases align to TRBD1. CDR1 is KGHDR and CDR2 is SFDVKD in the germline V gene. The CDR3 contains 13 residues. With 3 bases clipped from V and 5 bases from J, the junction kept 0 bases outside the gene matches. CDR3 in amino acids: CATSDDRGETQYF. CDR3 nucleotides: TGTGCCACCAGTGATGACAGGGGGGAGACCCAGTACTTC.

This clonotype was counted only a few times. An end of the junction does not agree with germline; a read error may underlie this. The chain recombines TRBV7-9 with TRBJ2-3; tentative D call: TRBD1 (5 bases). CDR1 SEHNR and CDR2 FQNEAQ come from the germline V gene (reference sequence). CDR3 length equals 14 residues. This chain's CDR3 is CASRLGEEADTQYF. The CDR3 region has the DNA TGTGCCAGCAGATTAGGGGAAGAGGCAGATACGCAGTATTTT.

Points on this clonotype: The conserved phenylalanine or tryptophan is not found at the CDR3 terminus, so this likely reflects a read error. The chain uses TRBV4-3 and TRBJ1-1, with 7 bases that match TRBD1. The germline gives CDR1 LGHNA, CDR2 YSLEER. Unmatched junction bases numbered 5, after V lost 3 bases and J lost 1 base. CDR3 size: 15 residues. The CDR3 nucleotides read TGCGCCAGCAGCCAGACAGGGTTGGAGAACACTGAAGCTTTCTCT. Translation gives CASSQTGLENTEAFS.

With respect to this clonotype: This sequence may be a read error, since a much larger clone differs from it by one base. The chain uses TRBV9 and TRBJ2-3; 8 nucleotides match TRBD2. There are 16 residues in the CDR3. CDR1 SGDLS and CDR2 YYNGEE come from the germline V gene. The CDR3 region is CTSSAELAASTDTQYF. The CDR3 DNA follows: TGTACCAGCAGCGCCGAACTAGCGGCAAGCACAGATACGCAGTATTTT.

This clonotype has at least ten counts. The chain is built from TRBV25-1 and TRBJ2-7, with D possibly matching TRBD1 (6 bases). Trimming removed 8 bases from V and 7 bases from J, with 18 bases in between. Germline CDR1 MGHDK, CDR2 SYGVNS. This CDR3 spans 13 amino acids. The CDR3 bases are TGTGCCAGCGCCCAAATACAGGGTCGTGAGCAGTACTTC. Translating it yields CASAQIQGREQYF.

In its sample, this clonotype was seen a few times. CDR3 protein: CASSLGPGVNTEAFF. In DNA form, the CDR3 reads TGTGCCAGCAGCTTGGGTCCGGGGGTGAACACTGAAGCTTTCTTT. The gene calls are TRBV5-6 and TRBJ1-1; TRBD1 might be the D (5 bases). This CDR3 is built from 15 residues. V was shortened by 0 bases and J by 0 bases, with 9 bases between the two germline ends. Germline CDR1 and CDR2: SGHDT and YYEEEE.

This clonotype appeared many times. The genes are TRBV12-3 or TRBV12-4 and TRBJ2-1; 10 nucleotides agree with TRBD2. V lost 3 bases and J lost 15; bases outside the gene matches: 5. The CDR3 contains 12 residues. CDR3 region: CASSLPSGRLFF. For the CDR3, the DNA is TGTGCCAGCAGTTTGCCTAGCGGGAGACTGTTCTTC.